Listed below are T cell receptor beta chains from one sample, sequenced in a study of cytomegalovirus exposure and HLA in healthy donors. The method was immunoSEQ multiplex PCR; TCRdb's version includes in-frame clones alone and lacks a portion of them. The table has a few hundred thousand clones, 81% seen once; the top ten hold approximately 8.4%. The sequenced sample consisted of PBMCs. These receptors came from a woman aged 55-70 years in good health and CMV-seropositive. Both conserved end residues are trimmed from each CDR3.

V gene	J gene	CDR3 protein
TRBV5-4	TRBJ1-2	ASSFDRGLDYGYT
TRBV11-2	TRBJ1-2	ASSSTGDGYT
TRBV7-9	TRBJ2-7	ASSPPGQGNSYEQY
TRBV4-1	TRBJ1-5	ASSQDTARGSHSNQPQH
TRBV7-3	TRBJ2-1	ASSLLAGNEQF
TRBV2	TRBJ2-1	ASRAMKTSGEQF
TRBV19	TRBJ2-1	ASRTSGRWNEQF
TRBV29-1	TRBJ1-2	SVDRTGHYGYT
TRBV4-1	TRBJ2-3	ASSHNTDTQY
TRBV5-1	TRBJ2-7	ASSLDGTSGSEQY
TRBV11-2	TRBJ1-5	ASSSEPGGGQPQH
TRBV6-1	TRBJ1-1	ASRISGENTEAF
TRBV2	TRBJ2-3	ASRERTGGSTDTQY
TRBV19	TRBJ2-7	ASSPLGPAYEQY
TRBV30	TRBJ1-3	AWRSEVSGNTIY
TRBV5-4	TRBJ1-3	ASSTTTVASGNTIY
TRBV2	TRBJ1-1	ASSVREPNTEAF
TRBV5-5	TRBJ1-5	ASSPGTRNQPQH
TRBV19	TRBJ2-2	ASSMGQGNTGELF
TRBV6-6	TRBJ2-5	ASSPGETQY
TRBV19	TRBJ1-5	ASSMRSQPQH
TRBV30	TRBJ1-2	AWNDRDRGTLANYGYT
TRBV5-6	TRBJ2-5	ASSLESGTQY
TRBV6-5	TRBJ1-1	ASSYVTARMNTEAF
TRBV29-1	TRBJ2-1	SVEDWHNEQF
TRBV11-2	TRBJ2-2	ASSPRSSYSGELF
TRBV30	TRBJ1-2	AWMRDRALFGGYT
TRBV28	TRBJ2-7	ASHLAGHYEQY
TRBV28	TRBJ1-2	ASRRYNYGYT
TRBV5-4	TRBJ1-2	ASSRAGGGGGYT
TRBV29-1	TRBJ1-4	STAASTGTGNEKLF
TRBV28	TRBJ2-7	ASSLIAGEMYEQY
TRBV9	TRBJ2-2	ASSGSPNTGELF
TRBV5-1	TRBJ2-5	ASSRTSLETQY
TRBV25-1	TRBJ2-5	ASVEREGPRETQY
TRBV11-3	TRBJ2-3	ASSNRGTDTQY
TRBV7-9	TRBJ1-1	ASSLDGGSGAF
TRBV28	TRBJ2-1	ASNPPAGETGGVYNEQF
TRBV4-1	TRBJ2-2	ASSPDSLAGVTGELF